This T cell receptor (beta chain) stems from a study of human T cells and chemical hapten exposure. Study background: Per-sample TCR yield variability stemmed mainly from small pooled library volume differences. General study results and limits: Among TCRs, those above 1 in 1000 frequency were unaffected by DPC sensitization.

Extraction yielded total RNA from whole blood (unfractionated). With regard to this clonotype: As yet, its antigen is unknown.

Germline CDR1 is KGHSH and CDR2 is LQKENI. Germline trimming cut 3 bases from V and 4 bases from J; bases unmatched to any gene: 6. This CDR3 has 16 residues. Library preparation tagged each individual cDNA molecule with a unique molecular identifier. As processed by the authors: Samples held a median of around 92,000 TCRs, range roughly 20,000–750,000. Via MiXCR, TCRdb re-called the 5' RACE reads, giving one row per CDR3 protein. TCRdb assigned the V and J calls; the authors' analysis was not used. In the table there are some 150,000 distinct CDR3 sequences, roughly 4% of which are singletons. The clonotype comes from a female donor in good health. The chain couples TRBV18 to TRBJ2-3, with 11 bases lining up with TRBD2. CDR3 in amino acids: CASSPRLAGSADTQYF. The CDR3 bases are TGTGCCAGCTCACCGAGACTAGCGGGGAGCGCAGATACGCAGTATTTT.